This T cell receptor (beta chain) appears in the sequencing data of a study of identical twins. General study points: The study found excess low generation probability among twin-shared out-of-frame alpha sequences. Potential partial confounding of zero-insertion analyses by invariant MAIT and iNKT cells was noted.

To note about this clonotype: Its specificity is unknown.

In germline, CDR1 is MDHEN, CDR2 SYDVKM. CDR3 length equals 15 residues. With V trimmed by 6 bases and J by 3 bases, 9 bases remained unmatched. A universal primer site was created by template switching, with the cDNA bearing unique molecular identifiers. MiXCR, run by TCRdb on the 5' RACE reads, gives a single entry per CDR3 protein. The table includes 280,000 or so distinct CDR3 sequences, about 8.1% detected once. The same sample was also studied in work on yellow fever vaccine responses in identical twins.

The V and J genes are TRBV28 and TRBJ2-7; 9 positions agree with TRBD2. The TCR comes from a woman aged 18-29 years in good health. Sample: memory (CD45RO+) T cells sorted from blood. This CDR3 reads CASSSLAGMVYEQYF. CDR3 nucleotide sequence: TGTGCCAGCAGCTCCCTAGCGGGGATGGTCTACGAGCAGTACTTC.